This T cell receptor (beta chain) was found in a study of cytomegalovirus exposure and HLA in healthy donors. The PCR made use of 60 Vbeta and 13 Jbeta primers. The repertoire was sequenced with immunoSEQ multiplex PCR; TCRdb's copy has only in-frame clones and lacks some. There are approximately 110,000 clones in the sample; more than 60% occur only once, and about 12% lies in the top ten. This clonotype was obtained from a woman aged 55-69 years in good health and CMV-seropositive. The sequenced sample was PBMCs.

The CDR3 DNA sequence: TGTGCCACCAGGGCGGACAGGGCAGGGAACTATGGCTACACCTTC. This translates into CATRADRAGNYGYTF. The chain links TRBV15 to TRBJ1-2; 8 nucleotides line up with TRBD1. Germline lookup yields CDR1 LNHNV and CDR2 YYDKDF (reference sequence). J lost 2 bases, V lost 6 bases, and 8 bases had no gene match. The CDR3 runs to 15 residues.